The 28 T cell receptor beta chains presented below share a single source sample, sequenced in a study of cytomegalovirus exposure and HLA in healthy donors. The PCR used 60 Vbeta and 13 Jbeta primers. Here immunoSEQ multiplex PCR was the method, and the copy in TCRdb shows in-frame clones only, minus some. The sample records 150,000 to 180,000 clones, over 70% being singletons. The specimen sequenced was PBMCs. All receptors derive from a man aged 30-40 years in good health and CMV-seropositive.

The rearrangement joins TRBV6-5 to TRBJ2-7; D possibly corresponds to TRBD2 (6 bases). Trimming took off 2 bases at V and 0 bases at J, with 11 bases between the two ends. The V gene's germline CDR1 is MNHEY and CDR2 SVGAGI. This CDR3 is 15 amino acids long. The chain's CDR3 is CASSYRGLSSYEQYF. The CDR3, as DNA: TGTGCCAGCAGTTACAGGGGACTCAGCTCCTACGAGCAGTACTTC.

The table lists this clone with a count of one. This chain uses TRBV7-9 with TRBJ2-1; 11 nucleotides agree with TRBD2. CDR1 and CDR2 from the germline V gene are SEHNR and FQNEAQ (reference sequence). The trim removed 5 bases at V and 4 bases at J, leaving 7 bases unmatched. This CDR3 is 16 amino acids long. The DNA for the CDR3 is TGTGCCAGCAGCAAATGGACTAGCGGGCGGTACAATGAGCAGTTCTTC. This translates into CASSKWTSGRYNEQFF.

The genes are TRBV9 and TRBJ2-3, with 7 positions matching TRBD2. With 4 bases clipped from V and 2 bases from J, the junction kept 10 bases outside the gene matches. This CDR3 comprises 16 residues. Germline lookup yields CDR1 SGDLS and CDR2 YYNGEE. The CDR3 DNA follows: TGTGCCAGCAGCTCCCGGGGGAGGGAATACACAGATACGCAGTATTTT. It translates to CASSSRGREYTDTQYF. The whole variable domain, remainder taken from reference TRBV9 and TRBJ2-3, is DSGVTQTPKHLITATGQRVTLRCSPRSGDLSVYWYQQSLDQGLQFLIQYYNGEERAKGNILERFSAQQFPDLHSELNLSSLELGDSALYFCASSSRGREYTDTQYFGPGTRLTVL.

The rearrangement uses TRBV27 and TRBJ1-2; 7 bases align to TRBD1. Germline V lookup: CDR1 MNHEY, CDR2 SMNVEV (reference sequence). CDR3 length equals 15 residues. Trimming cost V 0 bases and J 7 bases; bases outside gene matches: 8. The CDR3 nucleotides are TGTGCCAGCAGTTTATCCTCGACAGGGATCTCTGGCTACACCTTC. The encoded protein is CASSLSSTGISGYTF.

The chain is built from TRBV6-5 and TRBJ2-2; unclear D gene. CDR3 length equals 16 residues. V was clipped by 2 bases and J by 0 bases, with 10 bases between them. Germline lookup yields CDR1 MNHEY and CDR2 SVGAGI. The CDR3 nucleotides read TGTGCCAGCAGTTACGAGGCAGCCTCGAACACCGGGGAGCTGTTTTTT. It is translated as CASSYEAASNTGELFF.

CDR3 amino acids: CASTPGSGSIYEQYF. The CDR3 DNA is TGTGCCAGCACCCCGGGGAGCGGGAGCATTTACGAGCAGTACTTC. The chain combines TRBV28 with TRBJ2-7; 8 nucleotides agree with TRBD2. The germline V gene encodes CDR1 MDHEN and CDR2 SYDVKM. The CDR3 contains 15 residues. Trimming removed 7 bases from V and 4 bases from J; junction bases left unmatched: 12.

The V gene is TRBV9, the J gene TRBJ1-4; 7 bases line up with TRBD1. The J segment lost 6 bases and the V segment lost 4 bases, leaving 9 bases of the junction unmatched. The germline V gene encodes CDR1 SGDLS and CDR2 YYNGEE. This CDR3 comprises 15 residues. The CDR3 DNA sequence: TGTGCCAGCAGCCTAGAGGGGGCGAGGTATGAAAAACTGTTTTTT. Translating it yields CASSLEGARYEKLFF. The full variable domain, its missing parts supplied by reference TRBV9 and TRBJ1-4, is DSGVTQTPKHLITATGQRVTLRCSPRSGDLSVYWYQQSLDQGLQFLIQYYNGEERAKGNILERFSAQQFPDLHSELNLSSLELGDSALYFCASSLEGARYEKLFFGSGTQLSVL.

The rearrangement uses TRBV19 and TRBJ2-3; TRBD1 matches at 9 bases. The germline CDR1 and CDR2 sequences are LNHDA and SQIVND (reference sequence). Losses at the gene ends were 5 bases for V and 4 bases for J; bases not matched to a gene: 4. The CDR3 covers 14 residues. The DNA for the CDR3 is TGTGCCAGTAGTCGGGACAGGGAGCCAGATACGCAGTATTTT. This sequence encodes CASSRDREPDTQYF.

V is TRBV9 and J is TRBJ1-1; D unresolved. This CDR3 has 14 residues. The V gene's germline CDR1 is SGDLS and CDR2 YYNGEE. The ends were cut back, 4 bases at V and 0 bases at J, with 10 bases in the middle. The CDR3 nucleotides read TGTGCCAGCAGCCGACTGAACATGAACACTGAAGCTTTCTTT. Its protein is CASSRLNMNTEAFF.

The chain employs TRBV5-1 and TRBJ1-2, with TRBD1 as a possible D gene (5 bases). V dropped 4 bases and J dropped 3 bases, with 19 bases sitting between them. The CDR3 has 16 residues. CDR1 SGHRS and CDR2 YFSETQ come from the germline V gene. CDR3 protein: CASSPVSRVRDYGYTF. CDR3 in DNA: TGCGCCAGCAGCCCCGTTTCCAGGGTGCGCGACTATGGCTACACCTTC.

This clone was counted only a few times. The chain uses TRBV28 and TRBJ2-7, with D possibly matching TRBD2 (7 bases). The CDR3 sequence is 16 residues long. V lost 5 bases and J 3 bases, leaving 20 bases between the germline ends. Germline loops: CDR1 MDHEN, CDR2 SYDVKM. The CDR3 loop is CASSLRGRAGLYEQYF. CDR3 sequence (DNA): TGTGCCAGCAGTCTGAGGGGGAGAGCGGGACTCTACGAGCAGTACTTC.

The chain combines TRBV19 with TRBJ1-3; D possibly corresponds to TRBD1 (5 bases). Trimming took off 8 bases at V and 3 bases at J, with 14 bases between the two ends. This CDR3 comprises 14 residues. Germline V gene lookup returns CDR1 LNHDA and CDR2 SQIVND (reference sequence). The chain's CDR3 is CASWRGTYGNTIYF. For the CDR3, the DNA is TGTGCCAGTTGGCGGGGCACATATGGAAACACCATATATTTT.

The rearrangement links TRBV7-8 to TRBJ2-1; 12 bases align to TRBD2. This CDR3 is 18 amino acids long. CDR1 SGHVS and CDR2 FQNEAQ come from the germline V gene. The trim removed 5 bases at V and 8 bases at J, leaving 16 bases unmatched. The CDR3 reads CASSPKLAGGKAVDEQFF. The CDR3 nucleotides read TGTGCCAGCAGCCCTAAACTAGCGGGAGGAAAAGCCGTTGATGAGCAGTTCTTC.

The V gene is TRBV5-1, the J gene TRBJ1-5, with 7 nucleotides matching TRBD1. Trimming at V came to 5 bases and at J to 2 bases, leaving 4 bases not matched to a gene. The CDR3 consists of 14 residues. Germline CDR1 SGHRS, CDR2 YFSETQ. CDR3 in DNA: TGCGCCAGCAGTCCAGGGACAGGCAATCAGCCCCAGCATTTT. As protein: CASSPGTGNQPQHF.

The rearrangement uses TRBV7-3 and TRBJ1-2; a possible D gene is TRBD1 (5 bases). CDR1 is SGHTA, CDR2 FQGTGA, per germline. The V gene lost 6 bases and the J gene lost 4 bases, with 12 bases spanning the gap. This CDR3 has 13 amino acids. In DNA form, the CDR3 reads TGTGCCAGCAGTCCCGGGGGGATCTATGGCTACACCTTC. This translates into CASSPGGIYGYTF.

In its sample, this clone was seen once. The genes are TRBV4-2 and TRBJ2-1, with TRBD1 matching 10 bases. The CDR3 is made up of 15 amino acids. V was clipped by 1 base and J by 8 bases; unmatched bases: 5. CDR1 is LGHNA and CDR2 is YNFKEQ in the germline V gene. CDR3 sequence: CASSQVDRGRDEQFF. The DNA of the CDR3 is TGTGCCAGCAGCCAAGTCGACAGGGGGCGCGATGAGCAGTTCTTC.

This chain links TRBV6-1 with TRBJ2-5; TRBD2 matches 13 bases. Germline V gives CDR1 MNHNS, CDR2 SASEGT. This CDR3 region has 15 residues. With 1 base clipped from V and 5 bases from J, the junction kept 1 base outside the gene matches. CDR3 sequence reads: CASSEELAGGETQYF. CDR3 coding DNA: TGTGCCAGCAGTGAAGAACTAGCGGGGGGGGAGACCCAGTACTTC.

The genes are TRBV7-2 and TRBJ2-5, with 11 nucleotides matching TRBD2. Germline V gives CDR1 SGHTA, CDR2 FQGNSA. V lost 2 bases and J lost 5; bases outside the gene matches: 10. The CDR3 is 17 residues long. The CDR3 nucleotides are TGTGCCAGCAGCTTAATGGGACTAGCGGAGGAGATGGAGACCCAGTACTTC. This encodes CASSLMGLAEEMETQYF.

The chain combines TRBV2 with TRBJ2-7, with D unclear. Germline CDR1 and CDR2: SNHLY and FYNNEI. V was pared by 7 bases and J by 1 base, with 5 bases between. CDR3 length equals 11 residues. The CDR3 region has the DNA TGTGCCAGCATTCGTTCCTACGAGCAGTACTTC. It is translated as CASIRSYEQYF.

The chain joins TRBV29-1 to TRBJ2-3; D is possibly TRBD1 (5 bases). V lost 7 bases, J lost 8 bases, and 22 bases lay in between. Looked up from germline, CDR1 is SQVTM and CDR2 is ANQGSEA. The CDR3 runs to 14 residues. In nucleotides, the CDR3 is TGCAGCGCCATGGGGCTGACAGATAGGTGTACGCAGTATTTT. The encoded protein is CSAMGLTDRCTQYF.

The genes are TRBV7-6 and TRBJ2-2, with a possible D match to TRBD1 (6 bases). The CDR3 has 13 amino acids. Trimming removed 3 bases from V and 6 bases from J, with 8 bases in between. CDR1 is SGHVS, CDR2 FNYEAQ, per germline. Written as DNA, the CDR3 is TGTGCCAGCAGCTTGAGACAGGCCGGGGAGCTGTTTTTT. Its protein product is CASSLRQAGELFF.

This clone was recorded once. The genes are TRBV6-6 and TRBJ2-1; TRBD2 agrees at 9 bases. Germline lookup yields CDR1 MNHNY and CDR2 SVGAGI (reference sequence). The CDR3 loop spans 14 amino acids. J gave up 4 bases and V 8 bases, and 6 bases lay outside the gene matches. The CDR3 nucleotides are TGTGCCAGCGAAGGACTAGCGAGGTACAATGAGCAGTTCTTC. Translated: CASEGLARYNEQFF.

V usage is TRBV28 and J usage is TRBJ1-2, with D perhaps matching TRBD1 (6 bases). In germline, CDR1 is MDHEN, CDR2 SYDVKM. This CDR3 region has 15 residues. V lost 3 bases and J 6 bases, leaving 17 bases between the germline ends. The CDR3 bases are TGTGCCAGCAGTTTTAGGGGACACGAGACCGATGGCTACACCTTC. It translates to CASSFRGHETDGYTF.

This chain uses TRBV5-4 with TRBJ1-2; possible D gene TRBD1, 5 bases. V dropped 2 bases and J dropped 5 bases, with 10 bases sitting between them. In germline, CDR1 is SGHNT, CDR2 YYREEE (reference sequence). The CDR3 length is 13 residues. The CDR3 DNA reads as TGTGCCAGCAGCTTTTCCAGGGAATATGGCTACACCTTC. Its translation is CASSFSREYGYTF.

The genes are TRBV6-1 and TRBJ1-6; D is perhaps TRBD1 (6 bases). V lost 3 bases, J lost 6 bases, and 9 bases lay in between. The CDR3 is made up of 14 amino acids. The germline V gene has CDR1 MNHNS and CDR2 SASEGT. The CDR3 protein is CASSETGGNSPLHF. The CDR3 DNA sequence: TGTGCCAGCAGTGAGACAGGTGGTAATTCACCCCTCCACTTT.

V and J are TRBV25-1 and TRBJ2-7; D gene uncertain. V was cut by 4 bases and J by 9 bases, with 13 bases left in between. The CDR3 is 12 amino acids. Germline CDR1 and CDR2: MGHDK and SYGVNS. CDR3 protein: CASSAQTTSQYF. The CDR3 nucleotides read TGTGCCAGCAGTGCTCAAACTACGTCGCAGTACTTC.

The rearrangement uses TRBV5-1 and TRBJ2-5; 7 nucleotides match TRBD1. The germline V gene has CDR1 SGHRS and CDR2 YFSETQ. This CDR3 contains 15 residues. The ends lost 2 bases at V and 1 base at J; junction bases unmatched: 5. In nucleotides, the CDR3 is TGCGCCAGCAGCTTTTTGGGGACAGTCCAAGAGACCCAGTACTTC. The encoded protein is CASSFLGTVQETQYF.

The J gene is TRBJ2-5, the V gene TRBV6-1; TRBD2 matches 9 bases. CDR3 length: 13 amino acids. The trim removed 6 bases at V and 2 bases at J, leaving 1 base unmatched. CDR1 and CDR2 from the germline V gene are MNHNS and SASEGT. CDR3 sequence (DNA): TGTGCCAGCAGAACTAGCGGGCAAGAGACCCAGTACTTC. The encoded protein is CASRTSGQETQYF.